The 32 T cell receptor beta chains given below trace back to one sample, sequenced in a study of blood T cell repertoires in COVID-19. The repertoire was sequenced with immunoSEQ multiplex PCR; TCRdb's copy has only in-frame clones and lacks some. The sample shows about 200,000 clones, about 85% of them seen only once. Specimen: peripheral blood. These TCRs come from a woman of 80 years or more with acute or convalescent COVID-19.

The CDR3 region is CAWSLSDNQPQHF. In DNA form, the CDR3 reads TGTGCCTGGAGTTTGTCAGACAATCAGCCCCAGCATTTT. V usage is TRBV30 and J usage is TRBJ1-5; D not resolved. V lost 2 bases and J lost 3, with 8 bases in between. CDR3 length: 13 residues. In germline, CDR1 is GTSNPN, CDR2 SVGIG (reference sequence). The variable domain in full, completed from reference TRBV30 and TRBJ1-5, reads SQTIHQWPATLVQPVGSPLSLECTVEGTSNPNLYWYRQAAGRGLQLLFYSVGIGQISSEVPQNLSASRPQDRQFILSSKKLLLSDSGFYLCAWSLSDNQPQHFGDGTRLSIL.

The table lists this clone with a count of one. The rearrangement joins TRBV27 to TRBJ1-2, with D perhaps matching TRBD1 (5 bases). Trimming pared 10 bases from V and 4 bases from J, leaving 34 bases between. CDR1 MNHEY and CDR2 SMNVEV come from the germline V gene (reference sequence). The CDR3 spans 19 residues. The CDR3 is CAIRRFGPISEDSPYGYTF. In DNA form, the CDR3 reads TGTGCCATCAGACGCTTCGGCCCGATATCTGAAGACAGCCCCTATGGCTACACCTTC.

The CDR3 sequence is CAISSDLGGTYNEQFF. CDR3 nucleotides: TGTGCCATCAGTTCGGATTTGGGCGGGACTTACAATGAGCAGTTCTTC. The chain uses TRBV10-3 and TRBJ2-1; D is perhaps TRBD2 (6 bases). V was shortened by 5 bases and J by 4 bases, with 18 bases between the two germline ends. The CDR3 covers 16 residues. The germline CDR1 and CDR2 sequences are ENHRY and SYGVKD.

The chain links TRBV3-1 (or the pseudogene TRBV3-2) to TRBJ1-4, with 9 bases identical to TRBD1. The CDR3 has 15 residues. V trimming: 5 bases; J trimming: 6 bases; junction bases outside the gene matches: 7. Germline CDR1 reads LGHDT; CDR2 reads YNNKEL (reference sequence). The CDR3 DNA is TGTGCCAGCAGCGCCCCGGGACAGGGATATGAAAAACTGTTTTTT. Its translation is CASSAPGQGYEKLFF.

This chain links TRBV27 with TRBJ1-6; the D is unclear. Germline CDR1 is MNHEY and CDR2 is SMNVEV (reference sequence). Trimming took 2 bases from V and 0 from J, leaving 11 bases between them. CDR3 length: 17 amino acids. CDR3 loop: CASSLRSYRSYNSPLHF. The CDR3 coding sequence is TGTGCCAGCAGTTTAAGGAGTTACCGCTCCTATAATTCACCCCTCCACTTT.

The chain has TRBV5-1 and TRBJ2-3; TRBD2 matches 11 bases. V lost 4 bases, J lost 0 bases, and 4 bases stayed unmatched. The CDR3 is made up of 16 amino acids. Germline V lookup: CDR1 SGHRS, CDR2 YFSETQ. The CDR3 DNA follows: TGCGCCAGCAGCCCTGGACTAGCGGGTAGCACAGATACGCAGTATTTT. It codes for CASSPGLAGSTDTQYF.

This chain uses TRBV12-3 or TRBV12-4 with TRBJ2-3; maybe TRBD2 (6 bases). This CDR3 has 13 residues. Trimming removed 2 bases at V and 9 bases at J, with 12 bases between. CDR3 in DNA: TGTGCCAGCAGTTTAACTCAAGCGGGCACGCAGTATTTT. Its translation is CASSLTQAGTQYF.

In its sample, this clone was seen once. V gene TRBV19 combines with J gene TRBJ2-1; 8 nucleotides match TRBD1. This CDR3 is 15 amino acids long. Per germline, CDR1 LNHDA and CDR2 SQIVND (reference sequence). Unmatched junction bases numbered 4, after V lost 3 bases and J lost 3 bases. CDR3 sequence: CASSIGGQGYNEQFF. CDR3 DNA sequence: TGTGCCAGTAGTATTGGCGGACAGGGCTACAATGAGCAGTTCTTC.

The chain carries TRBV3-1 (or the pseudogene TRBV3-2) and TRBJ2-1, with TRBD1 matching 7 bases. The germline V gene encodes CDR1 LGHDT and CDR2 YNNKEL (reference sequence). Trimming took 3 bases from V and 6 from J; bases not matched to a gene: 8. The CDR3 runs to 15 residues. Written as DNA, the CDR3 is TGTGCCAGCAGCCATACCCAGACAGGGTTCAATGAGCAGTTCTTC. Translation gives CASSHTQTGFNEQFF.

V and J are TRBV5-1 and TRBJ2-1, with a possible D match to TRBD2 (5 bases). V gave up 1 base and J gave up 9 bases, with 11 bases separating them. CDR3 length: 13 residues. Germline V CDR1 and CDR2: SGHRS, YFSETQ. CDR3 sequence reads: CASSLMGAPEQFF. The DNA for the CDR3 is TGCGCCAGCAGCTTGATGGGAGCCCCTGAGCAGTTCTTC.

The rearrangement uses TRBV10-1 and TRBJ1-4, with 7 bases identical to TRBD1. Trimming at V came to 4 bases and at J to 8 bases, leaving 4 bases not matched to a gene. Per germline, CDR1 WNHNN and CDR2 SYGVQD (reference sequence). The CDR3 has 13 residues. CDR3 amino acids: CASSGDSEEKLFF. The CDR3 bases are TGCGCCAGCAGTGGGGACAGTGAGGAAAAACTGTTTTTT.

As DNA, the CDR3 is TGTGCCAGCAGCTTCGGACAGGGAGGGTTGGGAACTGAAGCTTTCTTT. Amino acid sequence: CASSFGQGGLGTEAFF. J is TRBJ1-1 and V is TRBV5-4; 8 bases line up with TRBD1. From germline, CDR1 is SGHNT and CDR2 YYREEE (reference sequence). This CDR3 has 16 residues. After removal of 2 bases from V and 5 bases from J, the junction contained 11 bases not matched to a gene.

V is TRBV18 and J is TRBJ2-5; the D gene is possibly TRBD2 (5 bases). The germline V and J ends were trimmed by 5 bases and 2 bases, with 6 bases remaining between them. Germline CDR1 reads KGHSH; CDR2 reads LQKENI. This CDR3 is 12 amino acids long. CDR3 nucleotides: TGTGCCAGCTCAACGGGGCAAGAGACCCAGTACTTC. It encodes CASSTGQETQYF. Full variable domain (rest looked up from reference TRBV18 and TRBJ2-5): NAGVMQNPRHLVRRRGQEARLRCSPMKGHSHVYWYRQLPEEGLKFMVYLQKENIIDESGMPKERFSAEFPKEGPSILRIQQVVRGDSAAYFCASSTGQETQYFGPGTRLLVL.

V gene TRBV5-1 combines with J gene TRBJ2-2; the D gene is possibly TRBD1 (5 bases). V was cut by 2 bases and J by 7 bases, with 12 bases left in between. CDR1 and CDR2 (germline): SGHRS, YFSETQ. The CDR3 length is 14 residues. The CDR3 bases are TGCGCCAGCAGCTTTGAAAGGGGTGTCGGGGAGCTGTTTTTT. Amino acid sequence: CASSFERGVGELFF.

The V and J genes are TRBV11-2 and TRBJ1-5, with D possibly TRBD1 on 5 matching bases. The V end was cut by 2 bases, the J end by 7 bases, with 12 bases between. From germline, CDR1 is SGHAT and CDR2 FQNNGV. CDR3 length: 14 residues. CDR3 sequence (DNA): TGTGCCAGCAGCTTATCCGGGGGTTTCCAGCCCCAGCATTTT. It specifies CASSLSGGFQPQHF.

The CDR3 DNA reads as TGTGCCAGCAGTTTGACAGGACCGTGGAATCAGCCCCAGCATTTT. Translation gives CASSLTGPWNQPQHF. V is TRBV28 and J is TRBJ1-5, with D tentatively TRBD1 (6 bases). The CDR3 has 15 residues. The V and J ends lost 3 bases and 4 bases respectively, with 13 bases between them. Germline CDR1 MDHEN, CDR2 SYDVKM.

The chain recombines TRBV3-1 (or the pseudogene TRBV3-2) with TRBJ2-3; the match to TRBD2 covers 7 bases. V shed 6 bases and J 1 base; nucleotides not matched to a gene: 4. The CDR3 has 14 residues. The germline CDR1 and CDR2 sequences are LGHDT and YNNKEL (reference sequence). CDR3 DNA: TGTGCCAGCAGGACTAGCCGCGGCACAGATACGCAGTATTTT. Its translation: CASRTSRGTDTQYF.

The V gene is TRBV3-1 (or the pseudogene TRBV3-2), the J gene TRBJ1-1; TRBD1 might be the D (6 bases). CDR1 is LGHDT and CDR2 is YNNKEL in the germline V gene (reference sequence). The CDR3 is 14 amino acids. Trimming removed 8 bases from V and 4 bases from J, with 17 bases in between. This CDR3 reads CASGNRDRGTEAFF. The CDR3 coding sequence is TGTGCCAGCGGAAACAGGGATCGGGGCACTGAAGCTTTCTTT.

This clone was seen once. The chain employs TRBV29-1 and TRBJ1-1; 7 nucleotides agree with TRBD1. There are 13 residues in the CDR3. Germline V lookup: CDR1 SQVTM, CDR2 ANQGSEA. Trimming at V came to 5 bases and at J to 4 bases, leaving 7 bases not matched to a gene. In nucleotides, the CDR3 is TGCAGCGTTTTGAGACAGGGCCCCACTGAAGCTTTCTTT. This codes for CSVLRQGPTEAFF.

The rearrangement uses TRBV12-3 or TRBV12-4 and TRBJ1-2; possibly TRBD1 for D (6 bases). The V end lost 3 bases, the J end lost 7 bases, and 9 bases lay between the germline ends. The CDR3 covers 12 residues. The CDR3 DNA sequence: TGTGCCAGCAGTTTGGGGGGGCTTGGCTACACCTTC. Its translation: CASSLGGLGYTF.

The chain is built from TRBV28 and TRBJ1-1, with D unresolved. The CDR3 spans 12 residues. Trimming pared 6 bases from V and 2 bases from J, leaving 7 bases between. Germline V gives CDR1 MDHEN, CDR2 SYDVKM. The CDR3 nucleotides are TGTGCCAGCAGGGGAGATAACACTGAAGCTTTCTTT. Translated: CASRGDNTEAFF.

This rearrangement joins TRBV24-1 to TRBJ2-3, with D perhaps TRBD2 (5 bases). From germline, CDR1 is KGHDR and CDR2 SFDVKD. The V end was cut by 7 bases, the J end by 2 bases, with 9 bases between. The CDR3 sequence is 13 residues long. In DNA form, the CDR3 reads TGTGCCACCAGGCGAGGGCCCACAGATACGCAGTATTTT. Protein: CATRRGPTDTQYF.

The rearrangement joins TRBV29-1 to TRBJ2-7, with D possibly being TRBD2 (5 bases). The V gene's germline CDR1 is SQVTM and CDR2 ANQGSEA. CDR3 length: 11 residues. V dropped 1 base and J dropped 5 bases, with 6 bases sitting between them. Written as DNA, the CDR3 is TGCAGCGTTGAAGCGGGGAACGAGCAGTACTTC. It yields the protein CSVEAGNEQYF.

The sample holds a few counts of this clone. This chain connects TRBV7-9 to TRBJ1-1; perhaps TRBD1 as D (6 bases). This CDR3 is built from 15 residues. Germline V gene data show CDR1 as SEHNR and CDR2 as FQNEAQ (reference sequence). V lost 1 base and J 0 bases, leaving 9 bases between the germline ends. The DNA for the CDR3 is TGTGCCAGCAGCTTAGGGGACAATATGAACACTGAAGCTTTCTTT. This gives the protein CASSLGDNMNTEAFF. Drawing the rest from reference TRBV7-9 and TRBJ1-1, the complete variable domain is DTGVSQNPRHKITKRGQNVTFRCDPISEHNRLYWYRQTLGQGPEFLTYFQNEAQLEKSRLLSDRFSAERPKGSFSTLEIQRTEQGDSAMYLCASSLGDNMNTEAFFGQGTRLTVV.

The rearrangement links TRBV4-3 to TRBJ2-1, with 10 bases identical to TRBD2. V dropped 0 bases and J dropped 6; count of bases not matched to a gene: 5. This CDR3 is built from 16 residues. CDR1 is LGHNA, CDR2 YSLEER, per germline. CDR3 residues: CASSQDWLAGANEQFF. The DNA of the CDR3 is TGCGCCAGCAGCCAAGATTGGCTAGCGGGAGCCAATGAGCAGTTCTTC.

CDR3 region: CAGYAVSGARLYGYTF. CDR3 DNA: TGTGCCGGCTACGCGGTTTCTGGGGCCCGACTTTATGGCTACACCTTC. The chain links TRBV30 to TRBJ1-2; a possible D gene is TRBD1 (5 bases). The ends were cut back, 8 bases at V and 5 bases at J, with 27 bases in the middle. The CDR3 runs 16 residues. The germline V gene has CDR1 GTSNPN and CDR2 SVGIG (reference sequence).

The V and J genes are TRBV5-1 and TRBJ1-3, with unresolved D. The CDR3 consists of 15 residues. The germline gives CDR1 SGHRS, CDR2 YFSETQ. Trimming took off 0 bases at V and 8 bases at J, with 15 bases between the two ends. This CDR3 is CASSLASGSSYTIYF. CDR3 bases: TGCGCCAGCAGCTTGGCCTCGGGGAGTAGTTACACCATATATTTT.

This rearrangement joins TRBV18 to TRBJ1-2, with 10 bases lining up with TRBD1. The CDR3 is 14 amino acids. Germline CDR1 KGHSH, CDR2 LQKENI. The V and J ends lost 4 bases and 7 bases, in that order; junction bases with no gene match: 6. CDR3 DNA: TGTGCCAGCTCACGTGGACAGGGGGGAGGTGGCTACACCTTC. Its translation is CASSRGQGGGGYTF.

CDR3: CASSYSGRAEAFF. The CDR3 bases are TGTGCCAGCAGTTACTCAGGGCGGGCTGAAGCTTTCTTT. The V gene is TRBV6-5, the J gene TRBJ1-1; D is uncertain. V lost 0 bases and J 6 bases, leaving 8 bases between the germline ends. The CDR3 has 13 amino acids. Per germline, CDR1 MNHEY and CDR2 SVGAGI.

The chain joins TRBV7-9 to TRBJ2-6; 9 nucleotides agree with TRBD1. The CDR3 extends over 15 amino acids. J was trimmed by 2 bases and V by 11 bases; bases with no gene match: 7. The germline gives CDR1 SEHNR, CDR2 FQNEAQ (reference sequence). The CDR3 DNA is TGTGCCGGAAAACAGGGGGCGGCTGGGGCCAACGTCCTGACTTTC. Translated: CAGKQGAAGANVLTF.

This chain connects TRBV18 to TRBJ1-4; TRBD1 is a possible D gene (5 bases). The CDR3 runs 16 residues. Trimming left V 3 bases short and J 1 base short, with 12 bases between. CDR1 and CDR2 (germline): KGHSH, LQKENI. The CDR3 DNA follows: TGTGCCAGCTCACCCCAGGGAAGTCAAACTAATGAAAAACTGTTTTTT. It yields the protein CASSPQGSQTNEKLFF.

The CDR3 is CASSQKSGVGGYTF. The CDR3 DNA reads as TGCGCCAGCAGCCAGAAATCAGGGGTAGGCGGCTACACCTTC. The chain is built from TRBV4-3 and TRBJ1-2, with D maybe TRBD1 (6 bases). The germline V and J ends were trimmed by 3 bases and 8 bases, with 16 bases remaining between them. The germline V gene has CDR1 LGHNA and CDR2 YSLEER. CDR3 length equals 14 residues.